This T cell receptor (beta chain) came from a study of breast tumors, draining lymph nodes, adjacent tissues. This clonotype was observed many times. Germline values: CDR1 SGHAT, CDR2 FQNNGV. This CDR3 is 16 amino acids long. The V end was cut by 4 bases, the J end by 8 bases, with 23 bases between. Axillary draining lymph nodes of breast cancer patients supplied the node samples. TCRdb redid the calling of the multiplex PCR reads with MiXCR, one entry per CDR3 protein. Here the sample spans around 120,000 distinct CDR3 sequences, about 20% being singletons. The TCR sequence derives from a female donor with breast cancer. Some clones in this sample may be carry-over from other donors' samples. Sequencing input: axillary lymph node tissue. This chain joins TRBV11-2 and TRBJ1-2; no definite D call. CDR3 region: CASSSFWGAFSWGYTF. DNA for the CDR3: TGTGCCAGCAGCTCCTTCTGGGGAGCCTTTTCTTGGGGCTACACCTTC.